This TCR beta chain was recovered during a study of cytomegalovirus exposure and HLA in healthy donors. Primers included in the PCR were 60 Vbeta and 13 Jbeta primers. Sequencing was performed with immunoSEQ multiplex PCR; in TCRdb, only in-frame clones are kept and a portion is missing. Here the sample spans about 150,000 clones, about 73% being singletons. The CDR3 is made up of 15 amino acids. Germline V gene lookup returns CDR1 LNHDA and CDR2 SQIVND (reference sequence). Trimming shortened V by 7 bases and J by 1 base, and 14 bases separated the two germline ends. Broader study findings: DRB1 showed the most TCR associations and HLA-C the fewest in a later analysis, as rates varied by HLA locus. Per a prior analysis, the majority of TCR beta V segments were productive roughly 87% or roughly 30% of the time. In a later analysis, a missense DCLRE1C variant was linked to TCR beta V- and J-gene trimming.

This clone was counted a single time. No antigen is known for it. Source material: PBMCs. The chain couples TRBV19 to TRBJ1-5; D is perhaps TRBD1 (6 bases). The sequence was obtained from a woman aged 55-69 years in good health and CMV-seropositive. The CDR3 loop reads CASTQGLESNQPQHF. The CDR3 DNA is TGTGCCAGTACCCAGGGGTTGGAAAGCAATCAGCCCCAGCATTTT.